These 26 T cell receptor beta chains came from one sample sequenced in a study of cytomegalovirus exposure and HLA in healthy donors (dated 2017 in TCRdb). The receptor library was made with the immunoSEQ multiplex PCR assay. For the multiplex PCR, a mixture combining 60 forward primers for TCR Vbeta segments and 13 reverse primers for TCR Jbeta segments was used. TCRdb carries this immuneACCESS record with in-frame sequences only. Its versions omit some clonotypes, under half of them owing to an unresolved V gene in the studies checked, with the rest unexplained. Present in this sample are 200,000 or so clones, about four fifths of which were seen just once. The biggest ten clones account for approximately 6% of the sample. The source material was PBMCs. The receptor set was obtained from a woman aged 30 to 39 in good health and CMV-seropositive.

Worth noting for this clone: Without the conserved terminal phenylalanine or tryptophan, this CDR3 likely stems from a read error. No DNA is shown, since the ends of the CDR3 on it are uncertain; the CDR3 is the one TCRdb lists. The CDR3 sequence is CASSVTSGKKL. J is TRBJ2-7 and V is TRBV28; the table's D call, TRBD2, has no DNA check behind it. CDR1 and CDR2 (germline): MDHEN, SYDVKM. The CDR3 length equals 11 residues, ends included.

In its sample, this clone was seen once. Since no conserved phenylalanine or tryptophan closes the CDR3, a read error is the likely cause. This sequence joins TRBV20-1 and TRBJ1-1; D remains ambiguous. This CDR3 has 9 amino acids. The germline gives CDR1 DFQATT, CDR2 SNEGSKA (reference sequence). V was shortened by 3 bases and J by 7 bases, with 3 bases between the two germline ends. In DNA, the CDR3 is TGCAGTGCTAGGTTTGAAGCTTTCTCT. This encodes CSARFEAFS.

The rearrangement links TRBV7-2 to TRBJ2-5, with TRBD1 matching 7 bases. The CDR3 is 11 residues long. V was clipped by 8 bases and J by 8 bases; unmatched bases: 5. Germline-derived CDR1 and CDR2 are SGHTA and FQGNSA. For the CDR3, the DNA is TGTGCCAGCGGTCAGGGGGAAACCCAGTACTTC. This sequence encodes CASGQGETQYF.

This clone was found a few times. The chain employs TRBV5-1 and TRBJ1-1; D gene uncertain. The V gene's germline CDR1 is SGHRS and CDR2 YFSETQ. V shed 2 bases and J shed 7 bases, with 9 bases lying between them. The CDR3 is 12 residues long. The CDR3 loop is CASSFYVGEAFF. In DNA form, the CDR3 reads TGCGCCAGCAGCTTCTACGTCGGTGAAGCTTTCTTT.

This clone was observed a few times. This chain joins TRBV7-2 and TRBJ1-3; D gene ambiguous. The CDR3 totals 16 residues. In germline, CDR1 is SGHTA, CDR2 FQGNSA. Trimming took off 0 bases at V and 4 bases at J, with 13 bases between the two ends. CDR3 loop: CASSLAEVGYGNTIYF. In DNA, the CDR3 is TGTGCCAGCAGCTTAGCGGAGGTGGGATACGGAAACACCATATATTTT.

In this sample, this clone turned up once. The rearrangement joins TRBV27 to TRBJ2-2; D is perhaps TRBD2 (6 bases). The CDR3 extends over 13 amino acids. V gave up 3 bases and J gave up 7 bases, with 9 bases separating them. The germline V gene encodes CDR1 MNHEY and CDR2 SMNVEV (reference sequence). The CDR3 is CASSFSGSGELFF. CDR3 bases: TGTGCCAGCAGTTTCTCCGGGAGCGGGGAGCTGTTTTTT.

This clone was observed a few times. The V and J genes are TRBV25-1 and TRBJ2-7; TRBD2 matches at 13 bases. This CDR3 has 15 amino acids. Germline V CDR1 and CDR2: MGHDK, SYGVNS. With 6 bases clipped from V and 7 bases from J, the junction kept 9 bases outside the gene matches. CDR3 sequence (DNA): TGTGCCAGCAGAGAAACTAGCGGGAGGGCCGGTGAGCAGTACTTC. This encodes CASRETSGRAGEQYF.

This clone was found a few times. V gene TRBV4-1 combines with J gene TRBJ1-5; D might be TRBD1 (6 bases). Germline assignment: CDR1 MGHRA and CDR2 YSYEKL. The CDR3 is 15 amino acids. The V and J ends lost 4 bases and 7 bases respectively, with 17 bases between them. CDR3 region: CASSRETGRGQPQHF. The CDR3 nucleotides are TGCGCCAGCAGCCGGGAGACAGGAAGGGGGCAGCCCCAGCATTTT.

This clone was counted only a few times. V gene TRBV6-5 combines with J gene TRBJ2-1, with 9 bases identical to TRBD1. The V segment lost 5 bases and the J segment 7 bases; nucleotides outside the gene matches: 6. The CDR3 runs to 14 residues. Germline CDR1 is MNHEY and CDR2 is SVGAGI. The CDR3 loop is CASSRGTGYNEQFF. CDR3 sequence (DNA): TGTGCCAGCAGTCGAGGGACAGGGTATAATGAGCAGTTCTTC.

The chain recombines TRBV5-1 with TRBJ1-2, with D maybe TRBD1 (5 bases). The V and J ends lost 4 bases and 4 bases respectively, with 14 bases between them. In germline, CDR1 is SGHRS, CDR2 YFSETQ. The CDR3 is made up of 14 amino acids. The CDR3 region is CASSISRQSYGYTF. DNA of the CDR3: TGCGCCAGCAGCATAAGCCGACAGAGCTATGGCTACACCTTC. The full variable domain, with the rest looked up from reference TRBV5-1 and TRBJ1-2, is KAGVTQTPRYLIKTRGQQVTLSCSPISGHRSVSWYQQTPGQGLQFLFEYFSETQRNKGNFPGRFSGRQFSNSRSEMNVSTLELGDSALYLCASSISRQSYGYTFGSGTRLTVV.

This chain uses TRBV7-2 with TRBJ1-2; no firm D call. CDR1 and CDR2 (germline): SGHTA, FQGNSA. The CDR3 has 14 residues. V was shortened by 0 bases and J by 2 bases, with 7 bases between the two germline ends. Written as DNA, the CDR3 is TGTGCCAGCAGCTTAGCGCTACGGAACTATGGCTACACCTTC. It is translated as CASSLALRNYGYTF.

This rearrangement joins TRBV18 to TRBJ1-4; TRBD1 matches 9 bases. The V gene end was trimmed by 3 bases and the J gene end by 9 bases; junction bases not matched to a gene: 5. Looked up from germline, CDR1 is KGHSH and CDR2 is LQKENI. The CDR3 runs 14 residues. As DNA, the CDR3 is TGTGCCAGCTCACCGCCGGGACAGGGTCAAAAACTGTTTTTT. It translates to CASSPPGQGQKLFF. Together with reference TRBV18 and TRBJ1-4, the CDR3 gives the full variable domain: NAGVMQNPRHLVRRRGQEARLRCSPMKGHSHVYWYRQLPEEGLKFMVYLQKENIIDESGMPKERFSAEFPKEGPSILRIQQVVRGDSAAYFCASSPPGQGQKLFFGSGTQLSVL.

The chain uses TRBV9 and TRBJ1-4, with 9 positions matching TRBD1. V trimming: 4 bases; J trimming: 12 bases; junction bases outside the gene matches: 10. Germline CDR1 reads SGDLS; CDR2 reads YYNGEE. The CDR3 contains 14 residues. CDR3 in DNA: TGTGCCAGCAGCATGGGACAGGGTAGGGAGCAACTGTTTTTT. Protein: CASSMGQGREQLFF.

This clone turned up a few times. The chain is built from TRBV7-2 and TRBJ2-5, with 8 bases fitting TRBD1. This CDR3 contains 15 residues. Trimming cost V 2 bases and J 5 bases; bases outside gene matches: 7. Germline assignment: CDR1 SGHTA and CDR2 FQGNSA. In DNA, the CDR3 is TGTGCCAGCAGCTTAATCCAGGGGGCGTTGGAGACCCAGTACTTC. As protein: CASSLIQGALETQYF.

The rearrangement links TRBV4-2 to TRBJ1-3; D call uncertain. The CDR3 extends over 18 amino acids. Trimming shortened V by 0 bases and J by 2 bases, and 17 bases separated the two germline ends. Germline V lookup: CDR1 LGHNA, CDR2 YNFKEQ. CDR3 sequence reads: CASSQDLYSRGAGNTIYF. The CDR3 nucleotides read TGTGCCAGCAGCCAAGATTTATATTCGAGAGGCGCTGGAAACACCATATATTTT.

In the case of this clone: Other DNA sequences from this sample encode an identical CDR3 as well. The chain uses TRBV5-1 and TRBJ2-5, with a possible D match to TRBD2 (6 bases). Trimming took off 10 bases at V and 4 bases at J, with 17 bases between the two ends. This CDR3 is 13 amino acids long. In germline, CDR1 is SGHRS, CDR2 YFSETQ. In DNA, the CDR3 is TGCGCCGGGGCTCGGGAGTGGGGAGAGACCCAGTACTTC. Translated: CAGAREWGETQYF.

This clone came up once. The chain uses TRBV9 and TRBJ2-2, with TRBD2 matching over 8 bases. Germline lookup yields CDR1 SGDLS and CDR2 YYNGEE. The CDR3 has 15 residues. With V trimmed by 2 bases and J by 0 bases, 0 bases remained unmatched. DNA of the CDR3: TGTGCCAGCAGCGTTAGCGGGGCGAACACCGGGGAGCTGTTTTTT. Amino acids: CASSVSGANTGELFF.

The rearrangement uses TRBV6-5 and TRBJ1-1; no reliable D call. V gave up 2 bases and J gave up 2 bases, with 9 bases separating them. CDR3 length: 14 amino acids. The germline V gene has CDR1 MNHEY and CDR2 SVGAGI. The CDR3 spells CASSYRRENTEAFF. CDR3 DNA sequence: TGTGCCAGCAGTTACCGTCGCGAAAACACTGAAGCTTTCTTT.

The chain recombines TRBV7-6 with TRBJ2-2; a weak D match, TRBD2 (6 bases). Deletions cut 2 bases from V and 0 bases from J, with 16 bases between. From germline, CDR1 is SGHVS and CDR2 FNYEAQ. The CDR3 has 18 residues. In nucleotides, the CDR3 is TGTGCCAGCAGCTTAAACCCTAGCGAGGCCACGAACACCGGGGAGCTGTTTTTT. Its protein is CASSLNPSEATNTGELFF.

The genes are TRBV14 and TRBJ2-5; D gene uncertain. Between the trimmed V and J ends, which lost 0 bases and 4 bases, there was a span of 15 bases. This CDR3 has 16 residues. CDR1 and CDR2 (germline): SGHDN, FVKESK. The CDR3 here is CASSQDLALGRETQYF. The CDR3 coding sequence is TGTGCCAGCAGCCAAGATTTGGCCCTAGGAAGAGAGACCCAGTACTTC.

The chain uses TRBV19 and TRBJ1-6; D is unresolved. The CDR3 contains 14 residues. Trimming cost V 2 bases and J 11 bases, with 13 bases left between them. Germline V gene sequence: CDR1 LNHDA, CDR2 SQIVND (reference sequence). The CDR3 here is CASSIFGKVPPLHF. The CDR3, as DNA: TGTGCCAGTAGTATATTCGGGAAAGTTCCACCCCTCCACTTT.

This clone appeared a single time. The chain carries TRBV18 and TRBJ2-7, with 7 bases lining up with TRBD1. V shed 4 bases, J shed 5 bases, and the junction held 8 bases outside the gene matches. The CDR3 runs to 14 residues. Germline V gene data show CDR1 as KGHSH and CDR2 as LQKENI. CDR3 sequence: CASSLDSTGNEQYF. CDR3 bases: TGTGCCAGCTCACTGGACTCGACAGGGAACGAGCAGTACTTC.

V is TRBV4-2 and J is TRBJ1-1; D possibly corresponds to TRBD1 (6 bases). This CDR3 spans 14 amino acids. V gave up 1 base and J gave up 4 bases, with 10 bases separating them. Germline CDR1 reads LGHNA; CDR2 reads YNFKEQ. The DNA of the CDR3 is TGTGCCAGCAGCCAAGGACAGGCCCGCACTGAAGCTTTCTTT. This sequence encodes CASSQGQARTEAFF.

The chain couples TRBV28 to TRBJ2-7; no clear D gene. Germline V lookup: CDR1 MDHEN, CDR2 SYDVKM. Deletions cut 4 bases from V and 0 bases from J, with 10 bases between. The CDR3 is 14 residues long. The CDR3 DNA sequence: TGTGCCAGCAGTTCGGTCCGGAGCTCCTACGAGCAGTACTTC. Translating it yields CASSSVRSSYEQYF.

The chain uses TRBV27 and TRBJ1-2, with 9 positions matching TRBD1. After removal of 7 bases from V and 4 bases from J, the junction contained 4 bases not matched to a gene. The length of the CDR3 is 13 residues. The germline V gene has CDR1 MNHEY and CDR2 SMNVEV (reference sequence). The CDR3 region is CASTGQGSYGYTF. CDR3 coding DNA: TGTGCCAGCACGGGACAGGGAAGCTATGGCTACACCTTC.

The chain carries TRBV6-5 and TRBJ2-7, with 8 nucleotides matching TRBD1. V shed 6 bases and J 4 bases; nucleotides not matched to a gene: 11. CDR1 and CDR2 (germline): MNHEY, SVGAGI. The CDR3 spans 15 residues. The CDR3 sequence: CASRTHGTGPYEQYF. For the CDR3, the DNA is TGTGCCAGCAGGACCCACGGGACAGGCCCTTACGAGCAGTACTTC.